The 5 T cell receptor beta chains in this list originate from one sample, sequenced in a study of human T cells and chemical hapten exposure. As for time point: patch test 1, 2 weeks after DPC sensitization. The treatment denotes: therapeutic diphenylcyclopropenone sensitization with weekly scalp DPC. TCRdb re-derived calls from the RACE reads in MiXCR, one entry per CDR3 protein. In the table there are fewer than 500,000 distinct CDR3 sequences, roughly 4.8% of which are singletons. The material was whole blood, obtained in connection with sensitization to the hapten diphenylcyclopropenone (DPC). The source is a woman between 45 and 60 years old with alopecia areata. Some clones in this sample may be carry-over from other donors' samples.

The rearrangement uses TRBV7-8 and TRBJ2-1, with D perhaps TRBD1 (6 bases). Trimming removed 4 bases at V and 9 bases at J, with 10 bases between. The CDR3 sequence is 12 residues long. Germline V gives CDR1 SGHVS, CDR2 FQNEAQ. The CDR3 region has the DNA TGTGCCAGCAGCTCTAGCAGGGGTGAGCAGTTCTTC. Protein product: CASSSSRGEQFF.

This clonotype was counted many times. J is TRBJ1-1 and V is TRBV4-1, with TRBD1 as a possible D gene (6 bases). V was shortened by 2 bases and J by 8 bases, with 18 bases between the two germline ends. The CDR3 runs to 15 residues. CDR1 and CDR2 (germline): MGHRA, YSYEKL. The CDR3, as DNA: TGCGCCAGCAGCCAACCTGGTTTTAAGGGACACGAAGCTTTCTTT. Translation gives CASSQPGFKGHEAFF.

This clonotype was seen ten or more times. CDR3 coding DNA: TGCAGCGTTGAAGTGACAGATACGCAGTATTTT. As protein: CSVEVTDTQYF. This chain links TRBV29-1 with TRBJ2-3; D is uncertain. The germline V gene encodes CDR1 SQVTM and CDR2 ANQGSEA. The CDR3 is 11 amino acids. V lost 1 base and J 3 bases, leaving 2 bases between the germline ends.

This clonotype was found a few times. This sequence joins TRBV20-1 and TRBJ2-1, with TRBD1 identical over 9 bases. Germline lookup yields CDR1 DFQATT and CDR2 SNEGSKA (reference sequence). The CDR3 spans 14 residues. The trim removed 1 base at V and 4 bases at J, leaving 2 bases unmatched. This CDR3 is CSARGDRGYNEQFF. In DNA form, the CDR3 reads TGCAGTGCTAGAGGAGACAGGGGGTACAATGAGCAGTTCTTC.

This clonotype was detected many times. The chain couples TRBV9 to TRBJ1-6; 10 bases agree with TRBD1. Trimming took 5 bases from V and 8 from J; bases not matched to a gene: 1. The CDR3 sequence is 13 residues long. CDR1 SGDLS and CDR2 YYNGEE come from the germline V gene. The CDR3 here is CASSGTGDSPLHF. DNA of the CDR3: TGTGCCAGCAGTGGGACAGGGGATTCACCCCTCCACTTT.